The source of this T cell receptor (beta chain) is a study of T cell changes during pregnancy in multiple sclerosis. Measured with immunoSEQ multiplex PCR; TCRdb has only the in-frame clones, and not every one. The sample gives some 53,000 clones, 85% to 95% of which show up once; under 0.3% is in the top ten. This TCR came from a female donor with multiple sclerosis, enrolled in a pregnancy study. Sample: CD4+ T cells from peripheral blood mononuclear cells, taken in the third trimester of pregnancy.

The chain's CDR3 is CASSVGEETQYF. The CDR3 DNA sequence: TGTGCCAGCAGCGTAGGGGAGGAGACCCAGTACTTC. The chain has TRBV9 and TRBJ2-5; D is perhaps TRBD2 (5 bases). The germline CDR1 and CDR2 sequences are SGDLS and YYNGEE. The length of the CDR3 is 12 residues. Trimming removed 0 bases from V and 5 bases from J, with 5 bases in between.